This TCR beta chain was recorded in a study of blood T cell repertoires in COVID-19. Study overall: Acute and convalescent COVID-19 samples came from the United States, Italy and Spain.

As processed by the authors: Nucleated cell number was recorded as an estimate derived from reference gene primer amplification. The assay was immunoSEQ multiplex PCR, and TCRdb's table has in-frame clones only and misses some. Clone size and V and J calls were adopted from that table, with D and trimming inferred from the DNA. The sample has about 270,000 clones, approximately 90% seen once. The trim removed 0 bases at V and 4 bases at J, leaving 4 bases unmatched. Looked up from germline, CDR1 is MNHEY and CDR2 is SMNVEV (reference sequence). CDR3 size: 15 residues. Participant ages covered 18 to 89 years across around 22 US areas. Allocation to cohorts depended on clinical history reported by the participants.

Sequencing was carried out using PBMCs or T cells enriched from blood (not recorded which). The clonotype originates from a woman aged 25 to 39 with acute COVID-19. The chain employs TRBV27 and TRBJ2-3; TRBD2 aligns across 7 bases. This CDR3 is CASSLSRLAADTQYF. The CDR3 DNA reads as TGTGCCAGCAGTTTATCCAGGCTAGCGGCAGATACGCAGTATTTT.